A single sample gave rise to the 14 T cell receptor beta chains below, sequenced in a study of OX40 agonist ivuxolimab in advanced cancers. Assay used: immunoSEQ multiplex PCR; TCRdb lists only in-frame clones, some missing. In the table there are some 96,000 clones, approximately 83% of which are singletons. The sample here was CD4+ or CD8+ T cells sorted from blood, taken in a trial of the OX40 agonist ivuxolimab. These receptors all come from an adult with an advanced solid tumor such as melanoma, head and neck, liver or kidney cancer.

In DNA form, the CDR3 reads TGTGCCAGTAAGGGGGGAAGAAGTCTCTCTGGGGCCAACGTCCTGACTTTC. This gives the protein CASKGGRSLSGANVLTF. This chain uses TRBV19 with TRBJ2-6; D may be TRBD1 or TRBD2 (6 bases each). Trimming cost V 7 bases and J 0 bases, with 16 bases left between them. This CDR3 is built from 17 residues. Germline loops: CDR1 LNHDA, CDR2 SQIVND (reference sequence).

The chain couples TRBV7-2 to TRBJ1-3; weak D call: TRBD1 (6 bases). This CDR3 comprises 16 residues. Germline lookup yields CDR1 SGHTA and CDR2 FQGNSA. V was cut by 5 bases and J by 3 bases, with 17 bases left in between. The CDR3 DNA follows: TGTGCCAGCAGCAGGATGGGGGGCGCGGGTGGAAACACCATATATTTT. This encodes CASSRMGGAGGNTIYF.

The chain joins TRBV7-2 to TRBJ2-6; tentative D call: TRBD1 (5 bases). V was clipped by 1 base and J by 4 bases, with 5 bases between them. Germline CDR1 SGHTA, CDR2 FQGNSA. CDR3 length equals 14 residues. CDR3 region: CASSLGTGANVLTF. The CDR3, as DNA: TGTGCCAGCAGCTTAGGGACAGGGGCCAACGTCCTGACTTTC.

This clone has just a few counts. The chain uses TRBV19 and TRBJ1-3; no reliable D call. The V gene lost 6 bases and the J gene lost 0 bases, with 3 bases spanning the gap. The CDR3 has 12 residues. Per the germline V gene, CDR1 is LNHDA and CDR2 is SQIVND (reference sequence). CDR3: CASRSSGNTIYF. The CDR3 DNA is TGTGCCAGTAGGTCCTCTGGAAACACCATATATTTT.

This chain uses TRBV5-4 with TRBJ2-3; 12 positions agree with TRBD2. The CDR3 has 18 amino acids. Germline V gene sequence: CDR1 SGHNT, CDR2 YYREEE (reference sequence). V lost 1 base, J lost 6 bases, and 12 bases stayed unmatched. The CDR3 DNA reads TGTGCCAGCAGCTTGCCGGGGGCCGGTGGACTAGCGGGGGATACGCAGTATTTT. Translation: CASSLPGAGGLAGDTQYF.

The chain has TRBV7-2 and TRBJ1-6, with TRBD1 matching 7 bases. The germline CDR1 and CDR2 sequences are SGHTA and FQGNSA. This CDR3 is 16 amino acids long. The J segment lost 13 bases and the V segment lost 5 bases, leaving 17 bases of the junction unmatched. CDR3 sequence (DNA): TGTGCCAGCAGCCGAACCCTGGGACAGAACCTTTCCCCCCTCCACTTT. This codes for CASSRTLGQNLSPLHF.

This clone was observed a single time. CDR3 in amino acids: CASSPLEGKETQYF. CDR3 bases: TGTGCCAGCAGCCCCTTAGAGGGGAAAGAGACCCAGTACTTC. The chain has TRBV7-6 and TRBJ2-5; perhaps D is TRBD1 or TRBD2 (5 bases each). Germline CDR1 reads SGHVS; CDR2 reads FNYEAQ. CDR3 length equals 14 residues. Trimming shortened V by 5 bases and J by 3 bases, and 13 bases separated the two germline ends.

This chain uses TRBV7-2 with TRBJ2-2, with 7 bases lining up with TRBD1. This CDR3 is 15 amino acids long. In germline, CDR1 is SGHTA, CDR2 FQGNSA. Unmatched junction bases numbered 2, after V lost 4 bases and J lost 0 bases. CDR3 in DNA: TGTGCCAGCAGCTACGGGACAGCGAACACCGGGGAGCTGTTTTTT. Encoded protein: CASSYGTANTGELFF.

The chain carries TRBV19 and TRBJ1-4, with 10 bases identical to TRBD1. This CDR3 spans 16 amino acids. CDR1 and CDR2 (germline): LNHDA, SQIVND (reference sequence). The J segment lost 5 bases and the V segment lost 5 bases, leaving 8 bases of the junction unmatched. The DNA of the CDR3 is TGTGCCAGTAGTTTACGACAGGGGGCCTTGAATGAAAAACTGTTTTTT. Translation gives CASSLRQGALNEKLFF. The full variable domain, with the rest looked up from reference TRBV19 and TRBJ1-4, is DGGITQSPKYLFRKEGQNVTLSCEQNLNHDAMYWYRQDPGQGLRLIYYSQIVNDFQKGDIAEGYSVSREKKESFPLTVTSAQKNPTAFYLCASSLRQGALNEKLFFGSGTQLSVL.

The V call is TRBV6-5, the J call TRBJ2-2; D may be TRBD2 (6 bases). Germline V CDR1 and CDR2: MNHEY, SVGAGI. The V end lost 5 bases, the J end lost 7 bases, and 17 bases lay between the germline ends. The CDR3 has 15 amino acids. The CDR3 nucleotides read TGTGCCAGCAGTCAAAGTTGGGGGGTTAACGGGGAGCTGTTTTTT. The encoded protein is CASSQSWGVNGELFF.

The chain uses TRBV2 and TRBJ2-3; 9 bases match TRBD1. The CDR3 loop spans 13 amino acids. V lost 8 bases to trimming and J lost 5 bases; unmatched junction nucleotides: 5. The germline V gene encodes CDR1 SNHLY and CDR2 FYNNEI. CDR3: CASGDRVKDTQYF. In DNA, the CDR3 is TGTGCCAGCGGGGACAGGGTAAAAGATACGCAGTATTTT.

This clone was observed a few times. This chain's CDR3 is CASSYSMGEAQHF. Written as DNA, the CDR3 is TGTGCCAGCAGTTACTCGATGGGGGAAGCCCAGCATTTT. The chain joins TRBV6-6 to TRBJ1-5; D is perhaps TRBD1 (5 bases). There are 13 residues in the CDR3. V was clipped by 0 bases and J by 11 bases, with 11 bases between them. Germline CDR1 and CDR2: MNHNY and SVGAGI (reference sequence).

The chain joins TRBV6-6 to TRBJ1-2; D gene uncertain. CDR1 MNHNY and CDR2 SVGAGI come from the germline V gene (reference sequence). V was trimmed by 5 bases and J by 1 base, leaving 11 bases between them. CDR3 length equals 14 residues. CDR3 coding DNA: TGTGCCAGCAGTACCCCGACTAGTAACTATGGCTACACCTTC. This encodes CASSTPTSNYGYTF.

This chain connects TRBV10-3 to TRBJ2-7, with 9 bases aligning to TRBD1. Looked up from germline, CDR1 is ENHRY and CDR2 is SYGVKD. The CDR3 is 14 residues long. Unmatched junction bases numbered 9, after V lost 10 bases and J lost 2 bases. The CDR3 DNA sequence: TGTGCCACCGAAACGGACAGGGGAGCCTACGAGCAGTACTTC. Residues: CATETDRGAYEQYF.